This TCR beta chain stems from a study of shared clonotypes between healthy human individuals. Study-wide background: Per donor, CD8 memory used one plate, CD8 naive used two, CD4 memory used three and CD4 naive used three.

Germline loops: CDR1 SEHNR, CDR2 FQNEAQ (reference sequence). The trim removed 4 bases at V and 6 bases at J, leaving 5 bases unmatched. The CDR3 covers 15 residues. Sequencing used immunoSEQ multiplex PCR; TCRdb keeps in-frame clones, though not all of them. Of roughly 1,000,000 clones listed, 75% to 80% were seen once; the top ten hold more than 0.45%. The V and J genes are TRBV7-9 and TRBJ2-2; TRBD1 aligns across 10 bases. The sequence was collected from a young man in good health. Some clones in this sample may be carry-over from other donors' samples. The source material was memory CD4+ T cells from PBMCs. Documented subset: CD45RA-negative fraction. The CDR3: CASSSGTGAAGELFF. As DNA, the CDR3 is TGTGCCAGCAGCTCCGGGACAGGGGCGGCCGGGGAGCTGTTTTTT. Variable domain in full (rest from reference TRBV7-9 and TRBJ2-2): DTGVSQNPRHKITKRGQNVTFRCDPISEHNRLYWYRQTLGQGPEFLTYFQNEAQLEKSRLLSDRFSAERPKGSFSTLEIQRTEQGDSAMYLCASSSGTGAAGELFFGEGSRLTVL.